This T cell receptor (beta chain) is drawn from a study of vaccination and CD4 T cells after COVID-19. Study-wide context: Convalescent patients gave post-COVID blood a median about 91 days post-diagnosis, range 35 to 161.

The Oncomine TCR Beta short-read assay sequenced DNA from cultured CD4+ T cells. From the PCR reads, TCRdb called clonotypes with MiXCR, one entry per CDR3 protein. The sample holds about 13,000 distinct CDR3 sequences, around two fifths seen once. The treatment is: roughly 10-day PBMC culture with coronavirus spike peptide pools or control peptides (ViraFEST assay). First, ViraFEST expanded antigen-specific T cells with peptide pools, and next it sequenced the TCRs. The CDR3 consists of 12 residues. The V end was cut by 4 bases, the J end by 4 bases, with 7 bases between. Germline CDR1 and CDR2: LGHDT and YNNKEL (reference sequence). About this clonotype itself: Its target is unknown.

The chain links TRBV3-1 to TRBJ1-1; D is unclear. The sequence was obtained from a human donor who had recovered from COVID-19. Sequenced material: CD4+ T cells from blood, cultured in vitro. The CDR3 is CASSRATTEAFF. Here the CDR3 DNA reads TGTGCCAGCAGCCGGGCAACCACTGAAGCTTTCTTT.